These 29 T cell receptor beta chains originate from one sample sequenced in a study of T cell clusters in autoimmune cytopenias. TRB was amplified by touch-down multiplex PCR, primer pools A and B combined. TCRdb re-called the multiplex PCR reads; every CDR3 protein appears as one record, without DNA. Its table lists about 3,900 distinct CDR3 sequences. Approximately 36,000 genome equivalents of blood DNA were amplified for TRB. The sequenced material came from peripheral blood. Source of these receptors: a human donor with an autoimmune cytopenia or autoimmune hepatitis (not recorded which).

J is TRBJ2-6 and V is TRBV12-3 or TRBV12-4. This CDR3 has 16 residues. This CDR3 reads CASSPSTLLWGNVLTF.

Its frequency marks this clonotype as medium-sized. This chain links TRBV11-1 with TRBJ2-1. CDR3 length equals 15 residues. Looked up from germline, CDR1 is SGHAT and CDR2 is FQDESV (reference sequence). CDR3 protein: CASSFTKSSYNEQFF.

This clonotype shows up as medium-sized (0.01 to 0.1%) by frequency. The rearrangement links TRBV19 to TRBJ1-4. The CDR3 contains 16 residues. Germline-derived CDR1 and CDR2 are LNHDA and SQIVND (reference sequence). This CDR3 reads CASSISGEGSGEKLFF.

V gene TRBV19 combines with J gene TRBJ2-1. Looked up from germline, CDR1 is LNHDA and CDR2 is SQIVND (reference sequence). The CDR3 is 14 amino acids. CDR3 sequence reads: CDTVLSYGYNEQFF. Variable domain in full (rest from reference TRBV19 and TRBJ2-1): DGGITQSPKYLFRKEGQNVTLSCEQNLNHDAMYWYRQDPGQGLRLIYYSQIVNDFQKGDIAEGYSVSREKKESFPLTVTSAQKNPTAFYLCDTVLSYGYNEQFFGPGTRLTVL.

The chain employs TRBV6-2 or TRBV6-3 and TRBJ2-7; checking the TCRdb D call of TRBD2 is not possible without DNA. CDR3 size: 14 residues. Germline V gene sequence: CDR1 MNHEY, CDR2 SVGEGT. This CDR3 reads CASSYRGPTYEQYF.

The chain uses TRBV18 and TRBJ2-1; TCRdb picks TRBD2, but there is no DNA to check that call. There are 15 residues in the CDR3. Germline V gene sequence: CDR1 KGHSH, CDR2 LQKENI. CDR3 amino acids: CASSQGLAGEVEQFF.

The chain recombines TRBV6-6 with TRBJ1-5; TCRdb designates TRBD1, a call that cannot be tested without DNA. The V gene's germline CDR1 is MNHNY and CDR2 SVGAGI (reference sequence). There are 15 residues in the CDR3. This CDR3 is CASSSGGLGNQPQHF.

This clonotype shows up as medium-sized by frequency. The CDR3 is CSVEDREKLFF. The V gene is TRBV29-1, the J gene TRBJ1-4. Germline V lookup: CDR1 SQVTM, CDR2 ANQGSEA. There are 11 residues in the CDR3.

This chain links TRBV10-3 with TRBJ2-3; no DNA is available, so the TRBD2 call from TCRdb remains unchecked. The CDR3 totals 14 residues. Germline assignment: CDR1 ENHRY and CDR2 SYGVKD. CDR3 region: CAIGLAGEGDTQYF.

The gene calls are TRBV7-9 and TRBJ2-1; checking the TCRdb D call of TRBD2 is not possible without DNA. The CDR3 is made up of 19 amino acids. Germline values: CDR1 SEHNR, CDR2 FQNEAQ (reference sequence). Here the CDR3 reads CASSLGALPSGRAQNEQFF.

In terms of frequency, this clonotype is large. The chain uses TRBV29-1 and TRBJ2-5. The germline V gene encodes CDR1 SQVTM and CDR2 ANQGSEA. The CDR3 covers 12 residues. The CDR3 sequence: CSVAWGQETQYF.

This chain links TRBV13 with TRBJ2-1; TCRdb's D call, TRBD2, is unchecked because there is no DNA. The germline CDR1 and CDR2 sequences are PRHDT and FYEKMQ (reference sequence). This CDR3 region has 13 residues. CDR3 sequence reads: CASSSGLANEQFF. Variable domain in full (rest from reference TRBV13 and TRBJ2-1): AAGVIQSPRHLIKEKRETATLKCYPIPRHDTVYWYQQGPGQDPQFLISFYEKMQSDKGSIPDRFSAQQFSDYHSELNMSSLELGDSALYFCASSSGLANEQFFGPGTRLTVL.

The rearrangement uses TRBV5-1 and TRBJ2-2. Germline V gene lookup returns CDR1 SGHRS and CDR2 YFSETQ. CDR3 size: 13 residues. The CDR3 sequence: CASSLVTTSELFF.

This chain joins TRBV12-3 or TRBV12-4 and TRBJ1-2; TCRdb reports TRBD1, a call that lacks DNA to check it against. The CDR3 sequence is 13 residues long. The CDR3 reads CASSSKGASGYTF.

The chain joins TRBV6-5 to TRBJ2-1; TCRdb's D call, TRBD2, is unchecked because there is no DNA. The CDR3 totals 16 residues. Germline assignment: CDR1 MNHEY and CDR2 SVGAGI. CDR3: CASSYSPGLAGGEQFF.

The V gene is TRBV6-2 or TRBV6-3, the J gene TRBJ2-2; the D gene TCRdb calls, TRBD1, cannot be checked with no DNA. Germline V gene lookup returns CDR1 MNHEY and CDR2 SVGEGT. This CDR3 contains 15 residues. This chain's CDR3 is CASSSDREGTGELFF.

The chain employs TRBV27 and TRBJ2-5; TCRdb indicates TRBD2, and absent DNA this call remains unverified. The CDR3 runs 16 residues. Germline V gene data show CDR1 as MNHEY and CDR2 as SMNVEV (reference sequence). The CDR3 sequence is CASKRGTSGRRETQYF.

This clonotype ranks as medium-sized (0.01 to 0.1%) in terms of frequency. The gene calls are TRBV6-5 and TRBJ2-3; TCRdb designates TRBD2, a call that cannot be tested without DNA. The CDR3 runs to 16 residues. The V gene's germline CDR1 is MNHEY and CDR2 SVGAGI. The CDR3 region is CASSLHSGPSTDTQYF.

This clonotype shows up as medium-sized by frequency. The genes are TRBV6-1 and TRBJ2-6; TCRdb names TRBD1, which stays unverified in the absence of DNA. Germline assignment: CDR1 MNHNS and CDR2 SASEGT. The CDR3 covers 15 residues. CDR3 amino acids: CASRGGGPGANVLTF.

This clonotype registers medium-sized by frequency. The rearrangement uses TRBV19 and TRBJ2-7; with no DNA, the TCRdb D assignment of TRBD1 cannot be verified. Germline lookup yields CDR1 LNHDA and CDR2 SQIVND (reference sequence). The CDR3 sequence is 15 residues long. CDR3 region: CASSPGTGLTYEQYF.

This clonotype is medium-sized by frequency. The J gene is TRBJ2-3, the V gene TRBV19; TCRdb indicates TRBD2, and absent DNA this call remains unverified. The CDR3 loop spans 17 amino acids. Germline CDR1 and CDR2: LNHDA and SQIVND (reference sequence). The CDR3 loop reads CASSIVASGSRGNTQYF.

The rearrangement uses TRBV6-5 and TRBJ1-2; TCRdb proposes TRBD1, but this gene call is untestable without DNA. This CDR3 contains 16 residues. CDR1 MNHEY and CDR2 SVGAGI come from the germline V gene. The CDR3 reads CASSYSPGQGNYGYTF.

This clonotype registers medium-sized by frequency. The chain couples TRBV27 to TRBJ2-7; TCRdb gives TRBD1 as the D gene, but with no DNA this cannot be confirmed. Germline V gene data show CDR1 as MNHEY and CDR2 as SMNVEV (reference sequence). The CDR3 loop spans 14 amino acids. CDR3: CASSLASGAYEQYF.

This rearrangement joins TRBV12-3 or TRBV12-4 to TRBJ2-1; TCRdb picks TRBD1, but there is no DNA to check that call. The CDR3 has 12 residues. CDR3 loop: CASSSTGNEQFF.

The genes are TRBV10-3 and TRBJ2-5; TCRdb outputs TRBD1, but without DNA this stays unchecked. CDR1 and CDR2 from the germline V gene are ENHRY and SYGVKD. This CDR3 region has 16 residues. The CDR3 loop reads CAISAPGRVGWETQYF.

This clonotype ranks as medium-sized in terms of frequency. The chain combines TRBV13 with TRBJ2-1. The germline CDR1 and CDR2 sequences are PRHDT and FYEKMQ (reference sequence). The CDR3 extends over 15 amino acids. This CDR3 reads CASSLGTNPSNEQFF.

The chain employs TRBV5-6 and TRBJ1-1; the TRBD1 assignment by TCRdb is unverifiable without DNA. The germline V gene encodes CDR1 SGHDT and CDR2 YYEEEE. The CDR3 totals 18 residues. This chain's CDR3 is CASSRQMGQGAVGTEAFF.

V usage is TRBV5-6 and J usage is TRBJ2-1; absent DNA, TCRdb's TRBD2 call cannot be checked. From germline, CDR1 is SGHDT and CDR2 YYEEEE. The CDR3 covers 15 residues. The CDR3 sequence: CASSEGPSSYNEQFF. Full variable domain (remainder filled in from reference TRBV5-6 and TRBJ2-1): DAGVTQSPTHLIKTRGQQVTLRCSPKSGHDTVSWYQQALGQGPQFIFQYYEEEERQRGNFPDRFSGHQFPNYSSELNVNALLLGDSALYLCASSEGPSSYNEQFFGPGTRLTVL.

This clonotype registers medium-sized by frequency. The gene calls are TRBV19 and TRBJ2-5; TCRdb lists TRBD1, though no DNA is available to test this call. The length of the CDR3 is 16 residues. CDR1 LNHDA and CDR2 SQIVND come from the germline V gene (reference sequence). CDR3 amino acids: CASSMGRGRFQETQYF.